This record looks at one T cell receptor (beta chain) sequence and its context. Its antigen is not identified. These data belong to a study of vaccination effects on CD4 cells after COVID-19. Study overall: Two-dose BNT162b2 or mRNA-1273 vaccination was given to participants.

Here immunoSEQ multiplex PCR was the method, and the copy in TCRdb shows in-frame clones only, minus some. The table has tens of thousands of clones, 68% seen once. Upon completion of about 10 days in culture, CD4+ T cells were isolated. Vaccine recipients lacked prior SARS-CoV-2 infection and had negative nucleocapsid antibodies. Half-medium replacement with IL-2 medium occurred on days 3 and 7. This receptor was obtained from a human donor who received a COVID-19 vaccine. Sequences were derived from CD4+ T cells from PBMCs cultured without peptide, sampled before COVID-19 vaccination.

The CDR3 sequence: CASSRGDQPQHF. The CDR3 DNA sequence: TGTGCCAGCAGCCGTGGAGATCAGCCCCAGCATTTT. This chain links TRBV3-1 (or the pseudogene TRBV3-2) with TRBJ1-5; D gene unclear. The CDR3 has 12 residues. V lost 4 bases and J lost 5, with 6 bases in between. The germline V gene encodes CDR1 LGHDT and CDR2 YNNKEL (reference sequence).